Following are 24 T cell receptor beta chains from one sample sequenced in a study of T cells in Graves' hyperthyroidism and ophthalmopathy. Researchers took RNA transcripts and amplified the TCR beta CDR3 regions from them. When the TCR CDR3 underwent first-round RT-PCR, the HTBI primer set was used. TCRdb re-called the multiplex PCR reads with MiXCR, one entry per CDR3 protein. The profile shows 600,000 to 700,000 distinct CDR3 sequences, approximately 42% of them singletons. Sequencing input: peripheral blood or thyroid tissue (not recorded which). These receptors all stem from an adult man with Graves' disease, either hyperthyroidism or ophthalmopathy (not recorded which).

The CDR3 here is CATSQTGGVETQYF. DNA of the CDR3: TGTGCCACCTCCCAGACAGGGGGCGTGGAGACCCAGTACTTC. The V call is TRBV10-3, the J call TRBJ2-5; 10 positions match TRBD1. V lost 10 bases and J lost 5; bases outside the gene matches: 10. Germline V gene lookup returns CDR1 ENHRY and CDR2 SYGVKD. The CDR3 has 14 residues.

This clonotype has only one observation. A clone one base away is much larger, so this may be a read error. V gene TRBV2 combines with J gene TRBJ2-7, with 8 bases matching TRBD1. The germline gives CDR1 SNHLY, CDR2 FYNNEI. This CDR3 has 13 residues. The V segment lost 6 bases and the J segment 5 bases; nucleotides outside the gene matches: 6. The CDR3 loop is CASSGGQAHEQYF. CDR3 sequence (DNA): TGTGCCAGCAGCGGGGGACAGGCCCACGAGCAGTACTTC.

This clonotype was picked up many times. The V call is TRBV5-1, the J call TRBJ1-1; TRBD1 matches at 7 bases. Trimming at V came to 4 bases and at J to 2 bases, leaving 5 bases not matched to a gene. The CDR3 runs to 14 residues. Germline lookup yields CDR1 SGHRS and CDR2 YFSETQ. The CDR3: CASSLGQINTEAFF. The CDR3, as DNA: TGCGCCAGCAGCCTGGGACAGATCAACACTGAAGCTTTCTTT.

This clonotype was counted a few times. The chain combines TRBV7-2 with TRBJ2-7; D might be TRBD1 (6 bases). Trimming pared 1 base from V and 3 bases from J, leaving 16 bases between. This CDR3 comprises 16 residues. The V gene's germline CDR1 is SGHTA and CDR2 FQGNSA. CDR3 sequence: CASSLDLWTEYYEQYF. In DNA form, the CDR3 reads TGTGCCAGCAGCTTAGATCTTTGGACAGAATACTACGAGCAGTACTTC.

This chain links TRBV2 with TRBJ2-7; D not certain. Deletions cut 3 bases from V and 3 bases from J, with 21 bases between. The CDR3 loop spans 17 amino acids. Germline CDR1 reads SNHLY; CDR2 reads FYNNEI. The CDR3 coding sequence is TGTGCCAGCAGTGAGCCCCCCACGATGGGGAAAAACTACGAGCAGTACTTC. Translated, it gives CASSEPPTMGKNYEQYF.

At least ten counts were recorded for this clonotype. The chain couples TRBV20-1 to TRBJ1-1; D perhaps matches TRBD1 (5 bases). V was trimmed by 3 bases and J by 8 bases, leaving 13 bases between them. Per germline, CDR1 DFQATT and CDR2 SNEGSKA (reference sequence). The CDR3 runs to 12 residues. For the CDR3, the DNA is TGCAGTGCTAGTAAAGGGGAGCCGGAAGCTTTCTTT. This translates into CSASKGEPEAFF.

This clonotype was seen only once. The CDR3 sequence: CAISDDLRGNQPQHF. DNA of the CDR3: TGTGCCATCAGTGACGACCTACGCGGCAATCAGCCCCAGCATTTT. J is TRBJ1-5 and V is TRBV10-3; D ambiguous. V was trimmed by 3 bases and J by 2 bases, leaving 11 bases between them. This CDR3 has 15 residues. Looked up from germline, CDR1 is ENHRY and CDR2 is SYGVKD.

This rearrangement joins TRBV20-1 to TRBJ2-2, with a weak D call TRBD2 (6 bases). Germline V CDR1 and CDR2: DFQATT, SNEGSKA (reference sequence). CDR3 length: 16 amino acids. V was clipped by 3 bases and J by 3 bases, with 17 bases between them. In DNA, the CDR3 is TGCAGTGCTAGGGCGGGATTAAGGGCGCACACCGGGGAGCTGTTTTTT. Translation: CSARAGLRAHTGELFF.

This clonotype was observed a handful of times. The chain uses TRBV20-1 and TRBJ1-1; possibly TRBD1 for D (6 bases). The V gene's germline CDR1 is DFQATT and CDR2 SNEGSKA (reference sequence). Trimming removed 6 bases from V and 0 bases from J, with 14 bases in between. There are 14 residues in the CDR3. CDR3 sequence (DNA): TGCAGTGCGGCACAGGGACAAGTGAACACTGAAGCTTTCTTT. It is translated as CSAAQGQVNTEAFF.

The genes are TRBV20-1 and TRBJ1-6, with D maybe TRBD1 (6 bases). The V gene's germline CDR1 is DFQATT and CDR2 SNEGSKA (reference sequence). Trimming stripped 5 bases from V and 8 bases from J, with 19 bases between. The CDR3 has 15 residues. The CDR3 sequence: CSASGARGTYSPLHF. CDR3 DNA: TGCAGTGCTTCAGGGGCCAGAGGGACCTATTCACCCCTCCACTTT.

This clonotype was recorded a few times. This chain joins TRBV20-1 and TRBJ1-1, with D hard to call. This CDR3 is 11 amino acids long. Germline CDR1 and CDR2: DFQATT and SNEGSKA (reference sequence). The V end was cut by 6 bases, the J end by 3 bases, with 8 bases between. The CDR3 sequence: CSARKYTEAFF. Here the CDR3 DNA reads TGCAGTGCCAGGAAGTACACTGAAGCTTTCTTT.

This clonotype was recorded a few times. The V and J genes are TRBV20-1 and TRBJ2-7; 7 bases are shared with TRBD2. The CDR3 spans 14 residues. V shed 2 bases and J 2 bases; nucleotides not matched to a gene: 6. Germline assignment: CDR1 DFQATT and CDR2 SNEGSKA (reference sequence). As DNA, the CDR3 is TGCAGTGCTAGAAAGCTAGCGGATACCTACGAGCAGTACTTC. It specifies CSARKLADTYEQYF.

This clonotype was detected ten times or more. J is TRBJ1-5 and V is TRBV10-2; D gene ambiguous. Between the trimmed V and J ends, which lost 3 bases and 0 bases, there was a span of 3 bases. CDR3 length equals 13 residues. CDR1 and CDR2 from the germline V gene are WSHSY and SAAADI. The DNA of the CDR3 is TGCGCCAGCAGTGACGGTAGCAATCAGCCCCAGCATTTT. Amino acid sequence: CASSDGSNQPQHF.

In its sample, this clonotype was seen once. Just one base apart from a much larger clone, this may be a read error. V gene TRBV7-9 combines with J gene TRBJ2-7; D is possibly TRBD2 (6 bases). Trimming left V 6 bases short and J 2 bases short, with 14 bases between. Germline V CDR1 and CDR2: SEHNR, FQNEAQ (reference sequence). The CDR3 runs 14 residues. The CDR3 loop reads CASRPWDLPYEQYF. Here the CDR3 DNA reads TGTGCCAGCAGGCCCTGGGACTTGCCCTACGAGCAGTACTTC.

The chain carries TRBV29-1 and TRBJ1-3; a weak D match, TRBD1 (5 bases). This CDR3 comprises 14 residues. Germline loops: CDR1 SQVTM, CDR2 ANQGSEA. Trimming removed 5 bases at V and 8 bases at J, with 19 bases between. CDR3 DNA: TGCAGCGTTAGGGACGGCCGCTATGGCTACACCATATATTTT. It encodes CSVRDGRYGYTIYF.

This clonotype was seen ten or more times. In DNA, the CDR3 is TGCGCCAGCAGTGAGGGTAGGCATAGCAATCAGCCCCAGCATTTT. It codes for CASSEGRHSNQPQHF. This sequence joins TRBV10-2 and TRBJ1-5; D gene ambiguous. CDR1 WSHSY and CDR2 SAAADI come from the germline V gene. V was shortened by 2 bases and J by 0 bases, with 8 bases between the two germline ends. The CDR3 covers 15 residues.

V and J are TRBV20-1 and TRBJ2-5; D remains ambiguous. Germline values: CDR1 DFQATT, CDR2 SNEGSKA (reference sequence). The CDR3 runs to 15 residues. The V end lost 0 bases, the J end lost 4 bases, and 15 bases lay between the germline ends. The CDR3 region has the DNA TGCAGTGCTAGAGACCCTGGACGGATCCGAGAGACCCAGTACTTC. Translating gives CSARDPGRIRETQYF.

This clonotype was seen a few times. The chain links TRBV19 to TRBJ2-7; 11 bases match TRBD2. The CDR3 has 16 residues. With V trimmed by 3 bases and J by 2 bases, 6 bases remained unmatched. Germline lookup yields CDR1 LNHDA and CDR2 SQIVND (reference sequence). Here the CDR3 reads CASSIAGTSGTYEQYF. CDR3 coding DNA: TGTGCCAGTAGTATCGCCGGGACTAGCGGAACCTACGAGCAGTACTTC.

The chain uses TRBV29-1 and TRBJ1-6, with TRBD1 as a possible D gene (6 bases). Deletions cut 8 bases from V and 13 bases from J, with 15 bases between. The CDR3 consists of 11 residues. Germline assignment: CDR1 SQVTM and CDR2 ANQGSEA. In nucleotides, the CDR3 is TGCAGCACCGGGACAACGTTCCCCCTCCACTTT. Protein sequence: CSTGTTFPLHF.

The rearrangement uses TRBV12-3 or TRBV12-4 and TRBJ1-1; D uncertain. The CDR3 is 13 residues long. V lost 2 bases, J lost 2 bases, and 6 bases lay in between. In DNA form, the CDR3 reads TGTGCCAGCAGTTTAAACTATAACACTGAAGCTTTCTTT. Amino acid sequence: CASSLNYNTEAFF.

This clonotype was detected once. The chain is built from TRBV29-1 and TRBJ1-6; 9 bases align to TRBD1. The germline V gene has CDR1 SQVTM and CDR2 ANQGSEA. The ends lost 8 bases at V and 8 bases at J; junction bases unmatched: 13. The CDR3 runs to 15 residues. CDR3 DNA sequence: TGCAGCCAAGTAAGCTGGGGACAGGGTGATTCACCCCTCCACTTT. Encoded protein: CSQVSWGQGDSPLHF. Using reference TRBV29-1 and TRBJ1-6 for the parts outside the CDR3, the full variable domain is SAVISQKPSRDICQRGTSLTIQCQVDSQVTMMFWYRQQPGQSLTLIATANQGSEATYESGFVIDKFPISRPNLTFSTLTVSNMSPEDSSIYLCSQVSWGQGDSPLHFGNGTRLTVT.

The rearrangement joins TRBV7-6 to TRBJ1-5; D might be TRBD1 (5 bases). The germline V gene has CDR1 SGHVS and CDR2 FNYEAQ. The CDR3 runs 15 residues. Trimming took off 5 bases at V and 11 bases at J, with 22 bases between the two ends. The CDR3 DNA sequence: TGTGCCAGCAGCCAATTGCGGGGGAACCAAGAGACCCAGCATTTT. It encodes CASSQLRGNQETQHF. Combining the CDR3 with reference TRBV7-6 and TRBJ1-5 gives the whole variable domain GAGVSQSPRYKVTKRGQDVALRCDPISGHVSLYWYRQALGQGPEFLTYFNYEAQQDKSGLPNDRFSAERPEGSISTLTIQRTEQRDSAMYRCASSQLRGNQETQHFGDGTRLSIL.

This clonotype was seen a few times. The gene calls are TRBV5-8 and TRBJ1-6, with 7 bases lining up with TRBD1. V was pared by 4 bases and J by 7 bases, with 5 bases of the junction left unmatched. The length of the CDR3 is 14 residues. From germline, CDR1 is SGHTS and CDR2 YDEGEE. CDR3 in amino acids: CASSVRDSNSPLHF. The DNA for the CDR3 is TGTGCCAGCAGCGTACGGGACAGCAATTCACCCCTCCACTTT.

Concerning this clonotype: The junction shows a germline mismatch at one end, possibly a read error. This chain links TRBV6-5 with TRBJ2-6, with a weak D call TRBD2 (6 bases). The CDR3 extends over 14 amino acids. Germline V lookup: CDR1 MNHEY, CDR2 SVGAGI. This chain's CDR3 is CASSEGPGGNVLTF. CDR3 sequence (DNA): TGTGCCAGCAGTGAAGGCCCCGGGGGCAACGTCCTGACTTTC.